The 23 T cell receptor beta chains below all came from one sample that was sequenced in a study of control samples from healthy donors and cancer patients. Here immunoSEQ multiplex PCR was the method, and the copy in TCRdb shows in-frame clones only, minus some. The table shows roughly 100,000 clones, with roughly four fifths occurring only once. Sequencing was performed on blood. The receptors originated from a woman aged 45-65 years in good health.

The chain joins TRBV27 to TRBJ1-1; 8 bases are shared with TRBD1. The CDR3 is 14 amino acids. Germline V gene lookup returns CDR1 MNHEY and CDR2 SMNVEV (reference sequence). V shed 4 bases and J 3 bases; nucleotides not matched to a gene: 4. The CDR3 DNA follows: TGTGCCAGCAGTTCCTGGACAGGGTACACTGAAGCTTTCTTT. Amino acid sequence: CASSSWTGYTEAFF.

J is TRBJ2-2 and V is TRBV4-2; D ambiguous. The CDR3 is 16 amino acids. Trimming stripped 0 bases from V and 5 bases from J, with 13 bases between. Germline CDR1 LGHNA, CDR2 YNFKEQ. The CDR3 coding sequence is TGTGCCAGCAGCCAAGATGGGTTTGGTGGGACCGGGGAGCTGTTTTTT. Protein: CASSQDGFGGTGELFF.

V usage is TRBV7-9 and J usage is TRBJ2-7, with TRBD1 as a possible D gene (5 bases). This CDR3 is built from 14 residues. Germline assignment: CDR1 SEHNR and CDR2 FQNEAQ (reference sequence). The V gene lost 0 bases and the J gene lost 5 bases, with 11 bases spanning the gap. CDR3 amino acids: CASSLAHRFNEQYF. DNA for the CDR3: TGTGCCAGCAGCTTAGCGCACAGGTTTAACGAGCAGTACTTC.

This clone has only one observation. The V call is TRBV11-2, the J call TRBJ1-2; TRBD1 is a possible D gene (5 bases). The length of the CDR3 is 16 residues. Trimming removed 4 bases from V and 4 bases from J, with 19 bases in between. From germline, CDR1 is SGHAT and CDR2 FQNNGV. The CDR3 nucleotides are TGTGCCAGCAGCTCCCTTGGACGGGAAAGGGGCTATGGCTACACCTTC. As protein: CASSSLGRERGYGYTF.

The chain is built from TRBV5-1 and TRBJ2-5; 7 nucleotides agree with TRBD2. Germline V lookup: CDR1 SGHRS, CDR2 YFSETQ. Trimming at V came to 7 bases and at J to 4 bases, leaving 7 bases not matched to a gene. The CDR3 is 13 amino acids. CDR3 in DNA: TGCGCCAGCCGCGGTTGGGGGGGAGAGACCCAGTACTTC. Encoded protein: CASRGWGGETQYF. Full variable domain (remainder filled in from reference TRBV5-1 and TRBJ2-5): KAGVTQTPRYLIKTRGQQVTLSCSPISGHRSVSWYQQTPGQGLQFLFEYFSETQRNKGNFPGRFSGRQFSNSRSEMNVSTLELGDSALYLCASRGWGGETQYFGPGTRLLVL.

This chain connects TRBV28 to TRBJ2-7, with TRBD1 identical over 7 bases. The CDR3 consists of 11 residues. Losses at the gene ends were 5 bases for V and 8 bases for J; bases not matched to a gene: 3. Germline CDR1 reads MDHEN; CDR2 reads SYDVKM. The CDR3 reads CASSPDRKQYF. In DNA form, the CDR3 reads TGTGCCAGCAGTCCGGACAGGAAGCAGTACTTC.

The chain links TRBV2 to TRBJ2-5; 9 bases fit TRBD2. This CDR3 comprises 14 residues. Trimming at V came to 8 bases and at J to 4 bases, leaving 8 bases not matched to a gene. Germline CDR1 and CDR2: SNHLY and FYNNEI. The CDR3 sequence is CASRRAGGSETQYF. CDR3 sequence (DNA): TGTGCCAGCCGGCGGGCGGGGGGGTCAGAGACCCAGTACTTC.

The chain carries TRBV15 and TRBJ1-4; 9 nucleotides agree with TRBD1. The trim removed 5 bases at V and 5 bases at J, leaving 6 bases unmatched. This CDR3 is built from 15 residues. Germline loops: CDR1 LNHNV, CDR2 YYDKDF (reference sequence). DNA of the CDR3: TGTGCCACCAGCCCCCGACAGGGGGTCAATGAAAAACTGTTTTTT. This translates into CATSPRQGVNEKLFF.

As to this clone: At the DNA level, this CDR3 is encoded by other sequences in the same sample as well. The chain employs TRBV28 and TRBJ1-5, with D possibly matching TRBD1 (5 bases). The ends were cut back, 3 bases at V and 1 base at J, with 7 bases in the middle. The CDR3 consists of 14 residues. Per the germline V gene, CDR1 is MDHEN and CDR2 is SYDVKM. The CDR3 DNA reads TGTGCCAGCAGTTTGGGGGGGAGCAATCAGCCCCAGCATTTT. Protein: CASSLGGSNQPQHF. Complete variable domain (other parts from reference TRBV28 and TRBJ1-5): DVKVTQSSRYLVKRTGEKVFLECVQDMDHENMFWYRQDPGLGLRLIYFSYDVKMKEKGDIPEGYSVSREKKERFSLILESASTNQTSMYLCASSLGGSNQPQHFGDGTRLSIL.

Here the CDR3 reads CASSEQGVSGELFF. The CDR3 DNA reads as TGTGCCAGCTCGGAGCAAGGGGTCTCCGGGGAGCTGTTTTTT. The chain links TRBV18 to TRBJ2-2, with D tentatively TRBD1 (5 bases). The CDR3 is 14 residues long. Trimming took off 6 bases at V and 6 bases at J, with 14 bases between the two ends. CDR1 and CDR2 from the germline V gene are KGHSH and LQKENI.

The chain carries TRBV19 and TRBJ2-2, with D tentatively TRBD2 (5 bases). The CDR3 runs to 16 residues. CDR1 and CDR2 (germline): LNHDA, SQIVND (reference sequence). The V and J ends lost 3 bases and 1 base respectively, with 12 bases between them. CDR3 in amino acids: CASSMGPGMNTGELFF. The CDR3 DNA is TGTGCCAGTAGTATGGGTCCCGGGATGAACACCGGGGAGCTGTTTTTT.

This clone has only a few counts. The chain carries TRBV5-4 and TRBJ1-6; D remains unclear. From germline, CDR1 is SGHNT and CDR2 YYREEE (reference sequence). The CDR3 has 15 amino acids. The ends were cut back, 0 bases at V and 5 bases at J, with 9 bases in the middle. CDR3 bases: TGTGCCAGCAGCTTGGTGGCCGGAAATAATTCACCCCTCCACTTT. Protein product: CASSLVAGNNSPLHF.

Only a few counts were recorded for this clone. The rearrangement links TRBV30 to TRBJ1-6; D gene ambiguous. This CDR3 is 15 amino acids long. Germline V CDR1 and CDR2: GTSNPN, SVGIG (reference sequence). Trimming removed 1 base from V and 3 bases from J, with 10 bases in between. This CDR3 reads CAWSGRAFYNSPLHF. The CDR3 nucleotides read TGTGCCTGGAGTGGTAGAGCCTTCTATAATTCACCCCTCCACTTT.

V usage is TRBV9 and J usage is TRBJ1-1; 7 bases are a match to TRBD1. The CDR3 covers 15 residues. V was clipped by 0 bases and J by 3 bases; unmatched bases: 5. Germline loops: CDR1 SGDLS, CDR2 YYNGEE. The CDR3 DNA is TGTGCCAGCAGCGTAGTTGGCAGGGGGGACACTGAAGCTTTCTTT. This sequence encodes CASSVVGRGDTEAFF. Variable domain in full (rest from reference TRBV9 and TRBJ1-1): DSGVTQTPKHLITATGQRVTLRCSPRSGDLSVYWYQQSLDQGLQFLIQYYNGEERAKGNILERFSAQQFPDLHSELNLSSLELGDSALYFCASSVVGRGDTEAFFGQGTRLTVV.

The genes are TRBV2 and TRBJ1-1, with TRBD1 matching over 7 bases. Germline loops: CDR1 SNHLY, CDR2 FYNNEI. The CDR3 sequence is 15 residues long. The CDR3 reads CASLVEGAPNTEAFF. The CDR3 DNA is TGTGCTTCCCTTGTGGAGGGGGCGCCGAACACTGAAGCTTTCTTT.

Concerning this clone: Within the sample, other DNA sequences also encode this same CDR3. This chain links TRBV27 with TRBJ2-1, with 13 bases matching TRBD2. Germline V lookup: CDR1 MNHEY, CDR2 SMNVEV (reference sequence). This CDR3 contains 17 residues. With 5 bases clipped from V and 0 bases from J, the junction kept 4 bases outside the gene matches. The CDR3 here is CASSLRLAGGSYNEQFF. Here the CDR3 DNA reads TGTGCCAGCAGTCTAAGACTAGCGGGGGGCTCCTACAATGAGCAGTTCTTC.

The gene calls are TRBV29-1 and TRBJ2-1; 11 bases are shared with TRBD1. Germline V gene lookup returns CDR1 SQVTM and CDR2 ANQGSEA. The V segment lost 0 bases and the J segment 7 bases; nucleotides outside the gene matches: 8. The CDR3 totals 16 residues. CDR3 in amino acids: CSVEDQGQGGRNEQFF. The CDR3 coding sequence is TGCAGCGTTGAAGATCAGGGACAGGGGGGTCGGAATGAGCAGTTCTTC.

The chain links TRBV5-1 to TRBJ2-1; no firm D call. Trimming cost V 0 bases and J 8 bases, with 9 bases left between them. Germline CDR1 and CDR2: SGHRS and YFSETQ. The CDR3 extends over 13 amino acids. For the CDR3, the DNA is TGCGCCAGCAGCTTGGGACCGGGCGATGAGCAGTTCTTC. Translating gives CASSLGPGDEQFF.

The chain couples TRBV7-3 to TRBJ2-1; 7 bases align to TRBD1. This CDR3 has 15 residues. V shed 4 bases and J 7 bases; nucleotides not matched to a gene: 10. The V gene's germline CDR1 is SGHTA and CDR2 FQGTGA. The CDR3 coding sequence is TGTGCCAGCAGCTCCACAGGGGTAGGGCGGAATGAGCAGTTCTTC. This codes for CASSSTGVGRNEQFF.

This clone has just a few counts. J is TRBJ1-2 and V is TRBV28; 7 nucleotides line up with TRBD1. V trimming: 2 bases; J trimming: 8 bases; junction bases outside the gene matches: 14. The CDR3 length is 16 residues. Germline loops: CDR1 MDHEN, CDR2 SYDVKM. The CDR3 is CASSLMFHRGTGGYTF. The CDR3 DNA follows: TGTGCCAGCAGTTTAATGTTCCACAGGGGAACGGGAGGCTACACCTTC.

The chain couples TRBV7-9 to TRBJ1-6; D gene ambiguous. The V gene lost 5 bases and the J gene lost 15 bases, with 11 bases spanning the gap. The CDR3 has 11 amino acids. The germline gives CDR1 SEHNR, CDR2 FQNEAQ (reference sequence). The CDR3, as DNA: TGTGCCAGCAGCCCAGGACCATACCTCCACTTT. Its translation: CASSPGPYLHF.

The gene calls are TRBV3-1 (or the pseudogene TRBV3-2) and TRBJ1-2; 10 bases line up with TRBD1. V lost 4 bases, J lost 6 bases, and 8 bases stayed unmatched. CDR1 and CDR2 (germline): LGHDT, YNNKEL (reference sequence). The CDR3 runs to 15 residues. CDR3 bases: TGTGCCAGCAGCCCCCCGGGACAGGGGATTCATGGCTACACCTTC. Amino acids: CASSPPGQGIHGYTF.

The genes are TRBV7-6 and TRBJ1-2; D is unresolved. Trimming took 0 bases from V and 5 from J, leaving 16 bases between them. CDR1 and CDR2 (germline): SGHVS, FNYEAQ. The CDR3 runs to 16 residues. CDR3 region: CASSLAGLDGRYGYTF. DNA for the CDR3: TGTGCCAGCAGCTTAGCGGGGTTGGACGGGAGATATGGCTACACCTTC.